This T cell receptor beta chain was captured by sequencing in a study of CD8 T cells in ankylosing spondylitis. One entry per CDR3 protein, called by TCRdb with MiXCR from the 5' RACE reads. This table has about 390,000 distinct CDR3 sequences, 20% to 25% appearing once. Germline-derived CDR1 and CDR2 are LNHDA and SQIVND (reference sequence). V lost 3 bases and J lost 3, with 11 bases in between. This CDR3 spans 15 amino acids. Study results and limitations: Researchers reportedly found disease-linked clones significantly enriched in matched ankylosing spondylitis synovial fluid. Ankylosing spondylitis blood seemed to carry a telltale TCR beta motif made of under ten highly homologous variants. Disease-linked clones displayed a CD8+ phenotype and appeared relatively rarely in peripheral blood. In reactive arthritis synovial fluid and blood, some motif variants had been reported before.

With respect to this clonotype: The antigen is unknown.

This TCR came from a male donor with ankylosing spondylitis. The chain combines TRBV19 with TRBJ2-2; possibly TRBD1 for D (5 bases). The sequenced sample consisted of blood, either unsorted or a sorted T cell fraction (not recorded which). The CDR3 region is CASSISGLDTGELFF. The CDR3, as DNA: TGTGCCAGTAGTATTTCAGGGCTCGACACCGGGGAGCTGTTTTTT.